This T cell receptor (beta chain) was sequenced in a study of T cell changes during pregnancy in multiple sclerosis. Generated by immunoSEQ multiplex PCR, the TCRdb table keeps only in-frame clones and is missing some. This sample carries tens of thousands of clones, roughly 94% of them seen once, and the ten largest clones take over 1.5%. The CDR3 runs 19 residues. Germline V gene sequence: CDR1 SGHVS, CDR2 FQNEAQ. After removal of 3 bases from V and 0 bases from J, the junction contained 15 bases not matched to a gene. The sequences come from peripheral blood, collected in the third trimester of pregnancy. The chain is built from TRBV7-8 and TRBJ2-3; 7 nucleotides agree with TRBD1. The source is a female donor with multiple sclerosis, enrolled in a pregnancy study. The CDR3, as DNA: TGTGCCAGCAGCTTCTCATTTATAGACAGGGTACTCAGCACAGATACGCAGTATTTT. It encodes CASSFSFIDRVLSTDTQYF.